Below are 28 T cell receptor beta chains sequenced from a single sample in a study of CD8+ T cells in alopecia areata. As to treatment: oral pan-JAK inhibitor, 5-10 mg twice daily. RNA was isolated and reverse transcribed to cDNA, the sequencing template. This table comes from immunoSEQ multiplex PCR, and its TCRdb copy is limited to in-frame clones, with some not included. Of 150,000 to 200,000 clones detected, about three fifths appear once; the ten largest clones hold roughly 0.85%. Here the sequenced sample was CD4+ T cells sorted from blood, taken at week 4, from a patient treated with tofacitinib. These receptor sequences come from a human donor with alopecia areata.

The CDR3 is CASSSGTGSREEQFF. The CDR3 nucleotides are TGCGCCAGCAGCTCCGGGACAGGGAGTCGGGAAGAGCAGTTCTTC. The gene calls are TRBV5-1 and TRBJ2-1; 9 positions match TRBD1. CDR3 length: 15 residues. Trimming cost V 3 bases and J 10 bases; bases outside gene matches: 11. Germline V lookup: CDR1 SGHRS, CDR2 YFSETQ.

Many counts were recorded for this clone. The V gene is TRBV5-6, the J gene TRBJ2-2, with 8 bases matching TRBD2. The CDR3 runs to 17 residues. The V gene end was trimmed by 0 bases and the J gene end by 3 bases; junction bases not matched to a gene: 7. Germline V gene lookup returns CDR1 SGHDT and CDR2 YYEEEE. The CDR3 here is CASSLERLARYTGELFF. The CDR3 DNA is TGTGCCAGCAGCTTGGAGCGACTAGCGCGATACACCGGGGAGCTGTTTTTT.

J is TRBJ1-5 and V is TRBV6-1; TRBD1 is a possible D gene (6 bases). Germline V CDR1 and CDR2: MNHNS, SASEGT. The CDR3 sequence is 14 residues long. Trimming pared 10 bases from V and 3 bases from J, leaving 16 bases between. CDR3 sequence: CATNRGASNQPQHF. CDR3 DNA: TGTGCCACCAACCGGGGGGCTTCCAATCAGCCCCAGCATTTT.

The V and J genes are TRBV5-6 and TRBJ1-5; D gene ambiguous. The length of the CDR3 is 12 residues. V lost 0 bases to trimming and J lost 5 bases, with 3 bases between them. Germline CDR1 SGHDT, CDR2 YYEEEE. CDR3 residues: CASSLGDQPQHF. As DNA, the CDR3 is TGTGCCAGCAGCTTGGGGGATCAGCCCCAGCATTTT.

This chain connects TRBV18 to TRBJ2-7, with TRBD1 matching over 9 bases. Per the germline V gene, CDR1 is KGHSH and CDR2 is LQKENI. J lost 6 bases, V lost 4 bases, and 10 bases had no gene match. CDR3 size: 15 residues. CDR3 nucleotides: TGTGCCAGCTCACTCCTTTCAACAGGGGGCGGCGAGCAGTACTTC. Residues: CASSLLSTGGGEQYF.

The chain employs TRBV5-6 and TRBJ2-3; no reliable D call. The germline V gene has CDR1 SGHDT and CDR2 YYEEEE. CDR3 length: 15 residues. V lost 4 bases and J lost 0, with 12 bases in between. CDR3 in DNA: TGTGCCAGCAGCCCGTGGGTGGCAAGCACAGATACGCAGTATTTT. Residues: CASSPWVASTDTQYF.

This clone was counted a few times. The V gene is TRBV5-1, the J gene TRBJ1-2; 10 nucleotides match TRBD1. The J segment lost 1 base and the V segment lost 3 bases, leaving 6 bases of the junction unmatched. CDR3 length: 16 amino acids. Germline V CDR1 and CDR2: SGHRS, YFSETQ. This CDR3 reads CASSSGTGAGNYGYTF. DNA for the CDR3: TGCGCCAGCAGCTCCGGGACAGGGGCCGGTAACTATGGCTACACCTTC.

V gene TRBV6-5 combines with J gene TRBJ2-5; D possibly corresponds to TRBD1 (5 bases). The CDR3 has 15 amino acids. CDR1 and CDR2 (germline): MNHEY, SVGAGI. The V end lost 4 bases, the J end lost 5 bases, and 17 bases lay between the germline ends. CDR3 residues: CASSFPAQGGETQYF. For the CDR3, the DNA is TGTGCCAGCAGTTTCCCTGCCCAGGGTGGGGAGACCCAGTACTTC.

This CDR3 is CASSGNRVDETQYF. Here the CDR3 DNA reads TGTGCCAGCAGTGGGAACAGGGTAGACGAGACCCAGTACTTC. The chain joins TRBV2 to TRBJ2-5; D possibly corresponds to TRBD1 (6 bases). CDR1 and CDR2 from the germline V gene are SNHLY and FYNNEI. V shed 4 bases and J shed 5 bases, with 14 bases lying between them. CDR3 length: 14 residues.

This clone was seen once. The chain carries TRBV30 and TRBJ1-4, with 8 bases aligning to TRBD1. V gave up 1 base and J gave up 5 bases; unmatched junction bases: 0. The CDR3 is 13 residues long. The germline V gene encodes CDR1 GTSNPN and CDR2 SVGIG (reference sequence). CDR3 region: CAWSGQGNEKLFF. DNA for the CDR3: TGTGCCTGGAGTGGACAGGGGAATGAAAAACTGTTTTTT. Full variable domain (remainder filled in from reference TRBV30 and TRBJ1-4): SQTIHQWPATLVQPVGSPLSLECTVEGTSNPNLYWYRQAAGRGLQLLFYSVGIGQISSEVPQNLSASRPQDRQFILSSKKLLLSDSGFYLCAWSGQGNEKLFFGSGTQLSVL.

This clone appeared a single time. The chain combines TRBV4-1 with TRBJ1-1, with 7 bases lining up with TRBD1. The CDR3 has 15 residues. Per germline, CDR1 MGHRA and CDR2 YSYEKL. V was pared by 1 base and J by 5 bases, with 7 bases of the junction left unmatched. The CDR3 bases are TGCGCCAGCAGCCAAGGACCGGGGGGACAGACTGAAGCTTTCTTT. The encoded protein is CASSQGPGGQTEAFF.

This clone has more than one count but fewer than ten. The V gene is TRBV4-3, the J gene TRBJ1-5, with 7 positions matching TRBD1. Losses at the gene ends were 5 bases for V and 3 bases for J; bases not matched to a gene: 4. The CDR3 spans 14 residues. Germline lookup yields CDR1 LGHNA and CDR2 YSLEER. The CDR3 nucleotides read TGCGCCAGCAGCTGGGACAGCATCAATCAGCCCCAGCATTTT. Translated: CASSWDSINQPQHF.

This clone was seen a few times. V usage is TRBV7-2 and J usage is TRBJ2-1, with D perhaps matching TRBD1 or TRBD2 (6 bases each). Germline values: CDR1 SGHTA, CDR2 FQGNSA. The CDR3 spans 14 residues. V lost 2 bases, J lost 9 bases, and 14 bases lay in between. DNA for the CDR3: TGTGCCAGCAGCTTAAGGAGGGGGGAAGGTGAGCAGTTCTTC. It is translated as CASSLRRGEGEQFF. Together with reference TRBV7-2 and TRBJ2-1, the CDR3 gives the full variable domain: GAGVSQSPSNKVTEKGKDVELRCDPISGHTALYWYRQSLGQGLEFLIYFQGNSAPDKSGLPSDRFSAERTGGSVSTLTIQRTQQEDSAVYLCASSLRRGEGEQFFGPGTRLTVL.

This clone has a single count. At one end, the junction sequence differs from germline, possibly due to a read error. The chain joins TRBV27 to TRBJ2-2; D possibly corresponds to TRBD2 (5 bases). The CDR3 is 14 residues long. In germline, CDR1 is MNHEY, CDR2 SMNVEV (reference sequence). This CDR3 is CASSFNSNTGELFF. For the CDR3, the DNA is TGTGCCAGCAGTTTTAACAGCAACACCGGGGAGCTATTTTTT.

The chain couples TRBV29-1 to TRBJ2-2; perhaps TRBD2 as D (6 bases). Trimming removed 7 bases from V and 4 bases from J, with 16 bases in between. CDR1 is SQVTM, CDR2 ANQGSEA, per germline. The CDR3 runs to 14 residues. The DNA of the CDR3 is TGCAGCGCCGGCCGCGGGGCGGGCACCGGGGAGCTGTTTTTT. Its protein is CSAGRGAGTGELFF.

The J gene is TRBJ2-5, the V gene TRBV10-3; tentative D call: TRBD1 (5 bases). This CDR3 contains 13 residues. Trimming pared 7 bases from V and 4 bases from J, leaving 13 bases between. Germline V gene data show CDR1 as ENHRY and CDR2 as SYGVKD. The CDR3 region has the DNA TGTGCCATCAAACAGGCGCTGGGAGAGACCCAGTACTTC. The encoded protein is CAIKQALGETQYF.

The rearrangement uses TRBV13 and TRBJ2-3; D uncertain. Germline V CDR1 and CDR2: PRHDT, FYEKMQ (reference sequence). The CDR3 totals 13 residues. Trimming took 1 base from V and 7 from J, leaving 9 bases between them. CDR3 amino acids: CASSLARKHTQYF. CDR3 nucleotides: TGTGCCAGCAGCTTAGCTCGGAAGCATACGCAGTATTTT.

Ten or more counts support this clone. V usage is TRBV6-1 and J usage is TRBJ2-7; D gene ambiguous. This CDR3 region has 15 residues. Germline CDR1 MNHNS, CDR2 SASEGT. V was pared by 6 bases and J by 3 bases, with 18 bases between. CDR3 nucleotides: TGTGCCAGCAGGCTCGCGGCAGAACCCCACTACGAGCAGTACTTC. It encodes CASRLAAEPHYEQYF.

Regarding this clone: Other nucleotide sequences from this sample produce the same CDR3. The V call is TRBV5-1, the J call TRBJ2-5; D unresolved. The CDR3 spans 11 residues. V lost 2 bases and J 5 bases, leaving 4 bases between the germline ends. The V gene's germline CDR1 is SGHRS and CDR2 YFSETQ. The DNA of the CDR3 is TGCGCCAGCAGCTTATCGGAGACCCAGTACTTC. Translated: CASSLSETQYF.

This clone turned up a few times. The chain carries TRBV28 and TRBJ2-7, with 7 nucleotides matching TRBD2. V lost 3 bases and J lost 1; bases outside the gene matches: 6. Germline loops: CDR1 MDHEN, CDR2 SYDVKM. The CDR3 is 15 residues long. This chain's CDR3 is CASSLRGTPSYEQYF. The CDR3 region has the DNA TGTGCCAGCAGTTTGCGGGGGACTCCATCCTACGAGCAGTACTTC.

This clone appeared a few times. The CDR3 here is CSGRTGSDEKLFF. The CDR3 nucleotides read TGCAGCGGAAGGACAGGGTCCGACGAAAAACTGTTTTTT. This chain connects TRBV29-1 to TRBJ1-4; 8 nucleotides align to TRBD1. The germline V gene has CDR1 SQVTM and CDR2 ANQGSEA. The V and J ends lost 7 bases and 8 bases, in that order; junction bases with no gene match: 9. This CDR3 is 13 amino acids long.

The chain uses TRBV30 and TRBJ1-2; 7 bases match TRBD1. Per the germline V gene, CDR1 is GTSNPN and CDR2 is SVGIG (reference sequence). Unmatched junction bases numbered 9, after V lost 0 bases and J lost 8 bases. The CDR3 has 14 amino acids. The CDR3 sequence: CAWSVLTGSSGYTF. CDR3 bases: TGTGCCTGGAGTGTACTGACAGGGTCGAGCGGCTACACCTTC.

The rearrangement links TRBV27 to TRBJ2-3; TRBD2 matches at 7 bases. The V gene end was trimmed by 3 bases and the J gene end by 12 bases; junction bases not matched to a gene: 12. Germline V gives CDR1 MNHEY, CDR2 SMNVEV (reference sequence). This CDR3 has 14 residues. CDR3 nucleotide sequence: TGTGCCAGCAGTTTGAGTAAAGTGGGGACTAACCAGTATTTT. Its translation is CASSLSKVGTNQYF.

The chain employs TRBV29-1 and TRBJ1-1; D is unclear. The V gene's germline CDR1 is SQVTM and CDR2 ANQGSEA. CDR3 size: 12 residues. V was cut by 2 bases and J by 1 base, with 5 bases left in between. DNA of the CDR3: TGCAGCGTTGAAACAGCGAACACTGAAGCTTTCTTT. This gives the protein CSVETANTEAFF.

The chain employs TRBV7-3 and TRBJ2-5; weak D call: TRBD2 (5 bases). The CDR3 spans 13 residues. The V end was cut by 5 bases, the J end by 7 bases, with 14 bases between. CDR1 is SGHTA and CDR2 is FQGTGA in the germline V gene. The CDR3 sequence: CASSVGAEGTQYF. The CDR3 nucleotides are TGTGCCAGCAGCGTCGGCGCCGAGGGGACCCAGTACTTC.

The gene calls are TRBV25-1 and TRBJ2-7; possible D gene TRBD1, 5 bases. Trimming removed 8 bases at V and 2 bases at J, with 10 bases between. The CDR3 length is 12 residues. Germline-derived CDR1 and CDR2 are MGHDK and SYGVNS. CDR3 amino acids: CASGDRPYEQYF. Here the CDR3 DNA reads TGTGCCAGCGGAGACAGACCCTACGAGCAGTACTTC.

In the case of this clone: Additional DNA sequences in this sample encode the identical CDR3. The J gene is TRBJ1-6, the V gene TRBV30; D is undetermined. The CDR3 length is 14 residues. Germline loops: CDR1 GTSNPN, CDR2 SVGIG (reference sequence). V was pared by 0 bases and J by 7 bases, with 10 bases between. The chain's CDR3 is CAWSVGVGNSPLHF. The DNA of the CDR3 is TGTGCCTGGAGTGTGGGCGTGGGCAATTCACCCCTCCACTTT. Full variable domain (remainder filled in from reference TRBV30 and TRBJ1-6): SQTIHQWPATLVQPVGSPLSLECTVEGTSNPNLYWYRQAAGRGLQLLFYSVGIGQISSEVPQNLSASRPQDRQFILSSKKLLLSDSGFYLCAWSVGVGNSPLHFGNGTRLTVT.

The CDR3 DNA is TGCAGCGTTGGACAGGGGGGCGAGCAGTACTTC. Translated, it gives CSVGQGGEQYF. The chain is built from TRBV29-1 and TRBJ2-7; TRBD1 matches 9 bases. CDR1 SQVTM and CDR2 ANQGSEA come from the germline V gene. V was clipped by 4 bases and J by 6 bases; unmatched bases: 1. The CDR3 has 11 residues.